This TCR beta chain was retrieved from a study of CD8 T cells in ankylosing spondylitis (dated by TCRdb to 2016 to 2017). About the study as a whole: The study profiled T cell receptor beta repertoires in healthy donors and ankylosing spondylitis patients to find disease-linked TCR variants. Peripheral blood samples were taken, and synovial fluid was additionally collected from ankylosing spondylitis patients. The full study cohort comprised about 25 ankylosing spondylitis patients and some 110 healthy donors.

On this clonotype: There is no known antigen for this receptor. No much larger clone exists at a distance of one base, and base qualities are not known.

The instrument given in TCRdb is Illumina HiSeq 2500. Quantitative 5'-RACE with molecular barcodes was the method used to prepare the TCR beta libraries. The authors' pipeline ran thus. A new computational method, built on a probabilistic model of VDJ rearrangement, was used to identify disease-linked TCR variants. The raw public data were reprocessed by TCRdb itself: fastp quality trimming at Q25, MiXCR clonotype calling, in-frame beta chains only. All rows with the same CDR3 protein become a single entry with the most common DNA and genes. The authors' filters were not applied to this entry. Within this sample are a few hundred thousand distinct CDR3 sequences, with 20% of them counted one time only. In total, the top ten clones hold 3.5% of the sample. According to the germline V gene (reference sequence), CDR1 reads PRHDT and CDR2 reads FYEKMQ. Here V drops 5 bases and J drops 3 bases, and the junction holds 8 bases not matched to any gene. From its cysteine to its phenylalanine, the CDR3 spans 15 amino acids. Here the CDR3 DNA is all that survives: 45 bases in frame from base 1.

Summary of the overall study and its limitations: Blood from ankylosing spondylitis patients appeared to be characterized by a TCR beta motif made up of about 8 highly homologous amino acid variants. The disease-linked clones had a CD8+ phenotype and were found at relatively low frequencies in peripheral blood. Significant enrichment of the disease-linked clones was reported in matched synovial fluid samples from ankylosing spondylitis patients. Some TCR beta motif variants had previously been reported in synovial fluid and blood of reactive arthritis patients, which suggested common disease-initiation mechanisms.

Sequenced input: blood, either unsorted or a sorted T cell fraction (not recorded which). The origin of this receptor is a female donor with ankylosing spondylitis or in good health (not recorded which). The chain employs TRBV13 and TRBJ2-3, with 7 junctional bases fitting TRBD2. The bases read TGTGCCAGCAGCCCCGGACGGGGAGGGACAGATACGCAGTATTTT. The translation is CASSPGRGGTDTQYF. This CDR3, with the reference TRBV13 and TRBJ2-3 proteins standing in past its ends, gives the full variable domain AAGVIQSPRHLIKEKRETATLKCYPIPRHDTVYWYQQGPGQDPQFLISFYEKMQSDKGSIPDRFSAQQFSDYHSELNMSSLELGDSALYFCASSPGRGGTDTQYFGPGTRLTVL.